The clone carrying this T cell receptor beta chain has more than one count but fewer than ten. CDR1 is SQVTM and CDR2 is ANQGSEA in the germline V gene. Trimming removed 6 bases from V and 3 bases from J; junction bases left unmatched: 9. The CDR3 loop spans 15 amino acids. The data were obtained in a study of CD8+ T cells in alopecia areata. Following extraction, RNA underwent reverse transcription to cDNA, which served as the sequencing template. Profiling relied on immunoSEQ multiplex PCR, and the TCRdb table lists in-frame clones only, not all of them. Of about 110,000 clones listed, around 59% are singletons.

The origin of this receptor is a human donor in good health. V usage is TRBV29-1 and J usage is TRBJ2-3; 10 positions match TRBD2. Sequenced input: CD8+ T cells sorted from blood. CDR3 DNA sequence: TGCAGCGTAGTTCTAGCGGGGGTATGGACAGATACGCAGTATTTT. It codes for CSVVLAGVWTDTQYF.